The clone carrying this TCR beta chain was counted at least ten times. The antigen remains undetermined. This sample is drawn from a study of T cell repertoires in cytomegalovirus infection. Study-wide background: Recently identified HLA-C-restricted CMV epitopes were among the peptides used. In public TCR beta signatures, there were indications of both CMV infection and matching HLA type.

General study points: In two of eight donors, the top clonotype was HLA-C-restricted CMV-specific.

Each CDR3 protein gets one entry after TCRdb re-called the reads with MiXCR. The repertoire holds 100,000 to 150,000 distinct CDR3 sequences, with 25% to 35% as singletons. The V and J ends lost 3 bases and 4 bases respectively, with 11 bases between them. CDR3 length equals 14 residues. The germline gives CDR1 SGHTA, CDR2 FQGNSA. Material: CD8+ T cells from cultured PBMCs, obtained from culture after CMV antigen stimulation. The gene calls are TRBV7-2 and TRBJ2-3, with D hard to call. The clonotype originates from a human donor in good health (CMV status not recorded). Some clones in this sample may be carry-over from other donors' samples. The CDR3 coding sequence is TGTGCCAGCAGCTTGGTTGGGTCTTCAGATACGCAGTATTTT. Encoded protein: CASSLVGSSDTQYF.